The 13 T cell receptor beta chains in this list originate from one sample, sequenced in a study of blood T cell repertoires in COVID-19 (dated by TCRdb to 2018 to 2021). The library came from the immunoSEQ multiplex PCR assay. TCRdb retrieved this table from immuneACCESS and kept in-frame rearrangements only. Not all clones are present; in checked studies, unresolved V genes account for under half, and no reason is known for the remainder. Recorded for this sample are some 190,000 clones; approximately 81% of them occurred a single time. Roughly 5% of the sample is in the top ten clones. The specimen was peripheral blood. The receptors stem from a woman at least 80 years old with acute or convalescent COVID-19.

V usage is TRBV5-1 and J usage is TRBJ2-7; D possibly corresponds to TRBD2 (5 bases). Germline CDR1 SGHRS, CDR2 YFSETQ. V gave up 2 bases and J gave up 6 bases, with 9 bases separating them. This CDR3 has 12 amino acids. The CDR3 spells CASSFTSSEQYF. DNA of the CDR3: TGCGCCAGCAGCTTCACTAGTTCCGAGCAGTACTTC.

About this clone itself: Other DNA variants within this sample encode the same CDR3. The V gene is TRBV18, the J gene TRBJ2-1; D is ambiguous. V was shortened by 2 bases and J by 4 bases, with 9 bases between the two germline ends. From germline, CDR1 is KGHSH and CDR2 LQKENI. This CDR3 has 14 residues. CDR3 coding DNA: TGTGCCAGCTCACCATTAACAGTTTACAATGAGCAGTTCTTC. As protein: CASSPLTVYNEQFF.

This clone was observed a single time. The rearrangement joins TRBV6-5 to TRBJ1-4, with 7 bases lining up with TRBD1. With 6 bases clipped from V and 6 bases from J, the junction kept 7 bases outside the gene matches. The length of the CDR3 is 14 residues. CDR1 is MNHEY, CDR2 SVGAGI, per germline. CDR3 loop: CASRRQGDHEKLFF. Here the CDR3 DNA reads TGTGCCAGCAGACGACAGGGAGACCATGAAAAACTGTTTTTT.

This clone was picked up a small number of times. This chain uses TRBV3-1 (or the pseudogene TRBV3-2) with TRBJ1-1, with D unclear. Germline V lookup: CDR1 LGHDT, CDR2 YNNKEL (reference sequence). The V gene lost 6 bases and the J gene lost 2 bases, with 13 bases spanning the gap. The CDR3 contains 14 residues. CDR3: CASSPRDFNTEAFF. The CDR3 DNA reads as TGTGCCAGCAGTCCCAGAGACTTTAACACTGAAGCTTTCTTT.

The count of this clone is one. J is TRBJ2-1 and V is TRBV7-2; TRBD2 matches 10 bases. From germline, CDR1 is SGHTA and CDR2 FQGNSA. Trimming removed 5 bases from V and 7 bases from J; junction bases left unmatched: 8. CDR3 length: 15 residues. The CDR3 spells CASSRPQTSGNEQFF. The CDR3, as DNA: TGTGCCAGCAGCCGCCCCCAGACTAGCGGGAATGAGCAGTTCTTC. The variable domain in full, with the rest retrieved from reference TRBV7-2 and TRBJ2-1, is GAGVSQSPSNKVTEKGKDVELRCDPISGHTALYWYRQSLGQGLEFLIYFQGNSAPDKSGLPSDRFSAERTGGSVSTLTIQRTQQEDSAVYLCASSRPQTSGNEQFFGPGTRLTVL.

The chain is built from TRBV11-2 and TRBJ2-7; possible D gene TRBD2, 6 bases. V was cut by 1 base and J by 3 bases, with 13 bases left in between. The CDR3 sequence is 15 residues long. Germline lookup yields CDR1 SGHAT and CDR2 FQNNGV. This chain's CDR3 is CASSLAGTYIYEQYF. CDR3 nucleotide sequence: TGTGCCAGCAGCTTAGCTGGGACTTACATCTACGAGCAGTACTTC.

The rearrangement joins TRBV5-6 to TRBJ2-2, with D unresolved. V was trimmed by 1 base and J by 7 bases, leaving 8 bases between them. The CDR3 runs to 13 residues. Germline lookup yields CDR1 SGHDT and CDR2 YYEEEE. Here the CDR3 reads CASSLPVSGELFF. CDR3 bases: TGTGCCAGCAGCTTGCCCGTGAGCGGGGAGCTGTTTTTT. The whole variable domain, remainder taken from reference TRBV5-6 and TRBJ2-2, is DAGVTQSPTHLIKTRGQQVTLRCSPKSGHDTVSWYQQALGQGPQFIFQYYEEEERQRGNFPDRFSGHQFPNYSSELNVNALLLGDSALYLCASSLPVSGELFFGEGSRLTVL.

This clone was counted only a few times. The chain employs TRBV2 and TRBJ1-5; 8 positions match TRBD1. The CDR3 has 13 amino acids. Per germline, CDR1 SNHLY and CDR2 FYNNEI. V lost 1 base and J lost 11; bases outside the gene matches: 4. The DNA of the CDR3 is TGTGCCAGCAGTGAAGGGAGGGACAGGTCCCAGCATTTT. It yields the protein CASSEGRDRSQHF.

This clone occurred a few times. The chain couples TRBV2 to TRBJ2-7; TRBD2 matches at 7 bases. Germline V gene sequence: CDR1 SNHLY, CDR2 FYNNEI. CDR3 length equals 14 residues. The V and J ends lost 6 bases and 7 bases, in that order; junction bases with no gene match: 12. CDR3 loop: CASRLDGREGEQYF. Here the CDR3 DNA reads TGTGCCAGCAGGCTTGATGGGAGGGAGGGGGAGCAGTACTTC.

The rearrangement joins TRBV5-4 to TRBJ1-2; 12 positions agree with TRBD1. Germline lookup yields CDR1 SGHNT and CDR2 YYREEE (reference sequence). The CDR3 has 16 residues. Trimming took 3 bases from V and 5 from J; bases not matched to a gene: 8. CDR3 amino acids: CASSSQPGQGAYGYTF. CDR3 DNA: TGTGCCAGCAGCTCCCAACCGGGACAGGGGGCTTATGGCTACACCTTC. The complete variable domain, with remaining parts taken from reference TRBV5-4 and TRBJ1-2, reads ETGVTQSPTHLIKTRGQQVTLRCSSQSGHNTVSWYQQALGQGPQFIFQYYREEENGRGNFPPRFSGLQFPNYSSELNVNALELDDSALYLCASSSQPGQGAYGYTFGSGTRLTVV.

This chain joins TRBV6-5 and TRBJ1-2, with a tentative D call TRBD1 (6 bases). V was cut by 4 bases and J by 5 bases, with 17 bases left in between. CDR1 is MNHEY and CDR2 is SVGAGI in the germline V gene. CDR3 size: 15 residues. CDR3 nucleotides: TGTGCCAGCAGTTCGGACAGTCGGGGTTCGTATGGCTACACCTTC. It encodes CASSSDSRGSYGYTF.

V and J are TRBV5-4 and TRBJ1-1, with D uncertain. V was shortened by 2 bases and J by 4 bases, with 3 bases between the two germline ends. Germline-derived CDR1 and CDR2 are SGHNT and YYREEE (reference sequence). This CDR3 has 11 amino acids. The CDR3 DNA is TGTGCCAGCAGCTTCGGCACTGAAGCTTTCTTT. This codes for CASSFGTEAFF.

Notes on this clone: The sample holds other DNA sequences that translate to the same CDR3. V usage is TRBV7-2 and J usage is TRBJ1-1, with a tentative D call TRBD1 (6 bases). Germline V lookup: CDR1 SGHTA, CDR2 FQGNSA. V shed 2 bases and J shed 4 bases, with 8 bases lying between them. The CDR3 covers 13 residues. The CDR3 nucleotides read TGTGCCAGCAGCTTACAAGGGGGCACTGAAGCTTTCTTT. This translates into CASSLQGGTEAFF.